Listed below are T cell receptor beta chains from one sample, sequenced in a study of cytomegalovirus exposure and HLA in healthy donors. The repertoire was sequenced with immunoSEQ multiplex PCR; TCRdb's copy has only in-frame clones and lacks some. The sample lists around 70,000 clones, 94% occurring once. Sequencing was performed on PBMCs. All receptors come from a man younger than 30 in good health and CMV-seropositive. The conserved cysteine and the conserved F or W are not part of the CDR3 here. Each record gives: V gene, J gene, CDR3 protein.

v_gene: TRBV29-1; j_gene: TRBJ2-5; CDR3aa: SVERVGGTQY
v_gene: TRBV5-1; j_gene: TRBJ2-1; CDR3aa: ASSSGLVHNEQF
v_gene: TRBV29-1; j_gene: TRBJ1-2; CDR3aa: SVDLGGERGYGYT
v_gene: TRBV9; j_gene: TRBJ2-1; CDR3aa: ASSVGTGRNEQF
v_gene: TRBV9; j_gene: TRBJ2-3; CDR3aa: ASSHISGTSGDTQY
v_gene: TRBV19; j_gene: TRBJ2-7; CDR3aa: ASTPSGRGAWEQY
v_gene: TRBV10-3; j_gene: TRBJ2-1; CDR3aa: AVGREEDEQF
v_gene: TRBV7-9; j_gene: TRBJ2-1; CDR3aa: ASSLRPDRGFYNEQF
v_gene: TRBV6-4; j_gene: TRBJ2-3; CDR3aa: ASSDSGGTQY
v_gene: TRBV7-9; j_gene: TRBJ2-4; CDR3aa: ASSHGTAFAKNIQY
v_gene: TRBV9; j_gene: TRBJ2-1; CDR3aa: ASSVGELAITYNEQF
v_gene: TRBV2; j_gene: TRBJ1-1; CDR3aa: ASNAGGWNTEAF
v_gene: TRBV28; j_gene: TRBJ1-1; CDR3aa: ASSLRQSDTEAF
v_gene: TRBV10-3; j_gene: TRBJ2-7; CDR3aa: AISESVSFEQY
v_gene: TRBV6-1; j_gene: TRBJ1-1; CDR3aa: ASRMQGNTEAF
v_gene: TRBV7-3; j_gene: TRBJ2-3; CDR3aa: ASSLWGHTDTQY
v_gene: TRBV28; j_gene: TRBJ1-3; CDR3aa: ATWEGSGNTIY
v_gene: TRBV7-9; j_gene: TRBJ2-7; CDR3aa: ASSPGTNSWEQY
v_gene: TRBV29-1; j_gene: TRBJ1-1; CDR3aa: SVVTGKVTEAF
v_gene: TRBV5-1; j_gene: TRBJ2-7; CDR3aa: ASSPTMTGVDEQY
v_gene: TRBV27; j_gene: TRBJ1-4; CDR3aa: ASSPGTGREKLF
v_gene: TRBV19; j_gene: TRBJ2-1; CDR3aa: ASSPRLAGGSEQF
v_gene: TRBV5-6; j_gene: TRBJ2-7; CDR3aa: ASSLGSSYEQY
v_gene: TRBV5-1; j_gene: TRBJ2-1; CDR3aa: ASRTSGRVSSYNEQF
v_gene: TRBV9; j_gene: TRBJ2-3; CDR3aa: ASSLQGISTDTQY
v_gene: TRBV6-5; j_gene: TRBJ2-3; CDR3aa: ASGGRTGTQY
v_gene: TRBV25-1; j_gene: TRBJ2-5; CDR3aa: ASRGFSGRAVETQY
v_gene: TRBV19; j_gene: TRBJ2-2; CDR3aa: ASSRQWINTGELF
v_gene: TRBV28; j_gene: TRBJ2-7; CDR3aa: ASSPLGGAGSSYEQY
v_gene: TRBV27; j_gene: TRBJ1-2; CDR3aa: ASSPTGYGYT
v_gene: TRBV28; j_gene: TRBJ2-2; CDR3aa: ATSPQNTGELF
v_gene: TRBV6-1; j_gene: TRBJ1-2; CDR3aa: ASSEAVQIYGYT
v_gene: TRBV6-4; j_gene: TRBJ1-2; CDR3aa: ASSRQGADGYT
v_gene: TRBV29-1; j_gene: TRBJ2-7; CDR3aa: SVVRSGTGDGKQY
v_gene: TRBV28; j_gene: TRBJ1-3; CDR3aa: ASRIQGARNTIY
v_gene: TRBV10-3; j_gene: TRBJ2-2; CDR3aa: AINEPGQGASDTGELF
v_gene: TRBV28; j_gene: TRBJ2-7; CDR3aa: ASSSPSGFKRDEQY
v_gene: TRBV5-4; j_gene: TRBJ2-1; CDR3aa: ASSDQGLDEQF
v_gene: TRBV2; j_gene: TRBJ2-7; CDR3aa: ASSSQDLGEQY
v_gene: TRBV2; j_gene: TRBJ2-7; CDR3aa: ASSSTAFTYEQY
v_gene: TRBV2; j_gene: TRBJ2-5; CDR3aa: ASSEKREFGETQY
v_gene: TRBV7-2; j_gene: TRBJ2-3; CDR3aa: ASSPFTEDTQY
v_gene: TRBV5-3; j_gene: TRBJ2-1; CDR3aa: ASPFKGAEQF
v_gene: TRBV18; j_gene: TRBJ2-7; CDR3aa: ASSRLGSSEQY
v_gene: TRBV28; j_gene: TRBJ2-7; CDR3aa: ASSDRGPYEQY
v_gene: TRBV7-7; j_gene: TRBJ2-1; CDR3aa: ASSLAGGEGVNEQF